The rows below give T cell receptor beta chains drawn from one sample of a study of response to subunit inactivated influenza vaccine. TCRdb fed the RT-PCR reads into MiXCR, producing one record per CDR3 protein. The sample records under 550,000 distinct CDR3 sequences, 6.5% to 8% being singletons. The sample here was PBMCs from blood, taken 23 months after vaccination. These receptor sequences come from a man in his fifties or sixties who received an inactivated influenza vaccine. The CDR3 runs from the conserved cysteine through the conserved F or W. Each record gives: D gene, clone size, V gene, J gene, CDR3 length, CDR3 protein, CDR3 DNA. D genes are given only for firm matches. Clone size is stated in some rows and not others, as once, few, many or a class when expanded.

.	.	TRBV29-1	TRBJ2-7	14	CSGVSGYGSYEQYF	TGCAGCGGAGTTTCAGGGTATGGGTCCTACGAGCAGTACTTC
.	.	TRBV4-1	TRBJ2-5	16	CASSHPTGTNQETQYF	TGCGCCAGCAGCCACCCCACCGGGACAAATCAAGAGACCCAGTACTTC
.	.	TRBV11-3	TRBJ2-1	15	CASSQARTIKPEQFF	TGTGCCAGCAGCCAGGCCAGGACTATCAAACCTGAGCAGTTCTTC
TRBD1	few	TRBV4-3	TRBJ1-2	15	CASSRIGTDFYGYTF	TGCGCCAGCAGCCGAATCGGGACAGACTTCTATGGCTACACCTTC
.	.	TRBV18	TRBJ1-5	14	CASSPQRGAQPQHF	TGTGCCAGCTCACCACAGAGGGGAGCGCAGCCCCAGCATTTT
.	few	TRBV6-1	TRBJ2-1	14	CASRSRARYNEQFF	TGTGCCAGCAGGTCGCGCGCCCGCTACAATGAGCAGTTCTTC
TRBD1	many	TRBV4-1	TRBJ2-2	15	CASRQDRGNTGELFF	TGCGCCAGCAGGCAGGACAGGGGGAACACCGGGGAGCTGTTTTTT
.	many	TRBV6-2/TRBV6-3	TRBJ1-5	14	CASSYRSPNQPQHF	TGTGCCAGCAGTTACAGGAGCCCCAATCAGCCCCAGCATTTT
TRBD2	.	TRBV4-2	TRBJ2-7	18	CASSQDLSSGALSYEQYF	TGTGCCAGCAGCCAAGATCTGTCTAGCGGGGCCCTCTCCTACGAGCAGTACTTC
.	many	TRBV7-9	TRBJ1-1	17	CASSARVLLLMNTEAFF	TGTGCCAGCAGCGCCAGGGTTCTACTGCTCATGAACACTGAAGCTTTCTTT
.	few	TRBV29-1	TRBJ1-1	13	CSVEPGRRTEAFF	TGCAGCGTTGAACCAGGGAGAAGGACTGAAGCTTTCTTT
.	.	TRBV9	TRBJ2-7	13	CASSVAPGIEQYF	TGTGCCAGCAGCGTAGCACCGGGGATCGAGCAGTACTTC
TRBD1	many	TRBV12-3/TRBV12-4	TRBJ2-2	13	CASQGALSGELFF	TGTGCCAGCCAGGGGGCGTTGAGCGGGGAGCTGTTTTTT
.	.	TRBV20-1	TRBJ2-7	16	CSARDLMGRYTYEQYF	TGCAGTGCTAGAGATCTTATGGGGAGGTACACCTACGAGCAGTACTTC
.	few	TRBV5-6	TRBJ2-7	12	CASKGSGNEQYF	TGTGCCAGCAAAGGGAGCGGCAACGAGCAGTACTTC
.	few	TRBV4-1	TRBJ2-4	16	CASSQDRDGHKNIQYF	TGCGCCAGCAGCCAAGATCGGGACGGTCACAAAAACATTCAGTACTTC
.	few	TRBV4-3	TRBJ1-2	14	CASSQEDGGYGYTF	TGCGCCAGCAGCCAAGAGGACGGCGGCTATGGCTACACCTTC
.	few	TRBV19	TRBJ2-5	14	CASSRHRNQETQYF	TGTGCCAGTAGTAGGCACAGAAACCAAGAGACCCAGTACTTC
TRBD2	.	TRBV20-1	TRBJ2-7	16	CSARDWTSGRAYEQYF	TGCAGTGCTAGAGATTGGACTAGCGGGAGGGCCTACGAGCAGTACTTC
.	many	TRBV6-2/TRBV6-3	TRBJ1-1	13	CASLRRDTTEAFF	TGTGCCAGCCTCCGACGGGACACAACTGAAGCTTTCTTT
TRBD2	.	TRBV12-3/TRBV12-4	TRBJ2-3	14	CASRIAGTTDTQYF	TGTGCCAGCAGAATAGCGGGTACGACAGATACGCAGTATTTT
TRBD2	.	TRBV7-9	TRBJ2-7	14	CASTPGLAGDEQYF	TGTGCCAGCACCCCGGGACTAGCGGGCGACGAGCAGTACTTC
.	few	TRBV20-1	TRBJ2-6	14	CSARTGSGANVLTF	TGCAGTGCTAGGACAGGCTCTGGGGCCAACGTCCTGACTTTC
TRBD1	.	TRBV28	TRBJ2-2	17	CASSSGDSAGAAGELFF	TGTGCCAGCAGTTCCGGGGACAGTGCAGGTGCGGCCGGGGAGCTGTTTTTT
TRBD1	few	TRBV10-3	TRBJ2-7	14	CAAKPRQGTNEQYF	TGTGCCGCTAAGCCGCGACAGGGGACGAACGAGCAGTACTTC
TRBD1	.	TRBV12-3/TRBV12-4	TRBJ1-2	16	CASSPGQGISNYGYTF	TGTGCCAGCAGTCCGGGACAGGGGATATCTAACTATGGCTACACCTTC
.	few	TRBV20-1	TRBJ1-5	15	CSADNTGPSNQPQHF	TGCAGTGCCGACAATACAGGACCTAGCAATCAGCCCCAGCATTTT
TRBD2	many	TRBV25-1	TRBJ2-1	18	CASSELGSGRLSYNEQFF	TGTGCCAGCAGTGAATTAGGTAGCGGGAGGCTTTCCTACAATGAGCAGTTCTTC
.	few	TRBV7-2	TRBJ1-2	12	CASSPDGPLYTF	TGTGCCAGCAGCCCCGACGGGCCCCTTTACACCTTC
.	many	TRBV20-1	TRBJ2-3	13	CSASSRNTDTQYF	TGCAGTGCTAGTAGCCGGAACACAGATACGCAGTATTTT
.	.	TRBV12-3/TRBV12-4	TRBJ2-5	13	CASLRQTEETQYF	TGTGCCAGCCTACGACAGACCGAAGAGACCCAGTACTTC
.	many	TRBV7-2	TRBJ2-7	14	CASSRNRAEGEQYF	TGTGCCAGCAGCAGAAACAGGGCCGAGGGCGAGCAGTACTTC
.	many	TRBV3-1	TRBJ2-7	12	CASSQGTYEQYF	TGTGCCAGCAGCCAAGGAACCTACGAGCAGTACTTC
TRBD1	few	TRBV5-1	TRBJ2-1	15	CASSLEGTGYDEQFF	TGCGCCAGCAGCTTGGAAGGGACAGGGTATGATGAGCAGTTCTTC
.	.	TRBV28	TRBJ2-7	14	CASSFFGTAYEQYF	TGTGCCAGCAGTTTTTTCGGAACGGCTTACGAGCAGTACTTC
TRBD1	.	TRBV7-2	TRBJ2-7	15	CASSAGQGSPYEQYF	TGTGCCAGCAGCGCGGGACAGGGGTCCCCCTACGAGCAGTACTTC
TRBD1	many	TRBV20-1	TRBJ2-1	14	CSAPRDRVYNEQFF	TGCAGTGCTCCCCGGGACAGGGTCTACAATGAGCAGTTCTTC
.	few	TRBV4-1	TRBJ2-7	14	CASSRETRAYEQYF	TGCGCCAGCAGCCGAGAGACTAGGGCCTACGAGCAGTACTTC
TRBD2	few	TRBV5-6	TRBJ2-7	15	CASSSRLAGVSEQYF	TGTGCCAGCAGCTCCAGACTAGCGGGAGTCTCCGAGCAGTACTTC
.	.	TRBV23-1	TRBJ2-7	12	CASKKQGHEQYF	TGCGCCAGCAAAAAACAGGGCCACGAGCAGTACTTC
TRBD1	.	TRBV9	TRBJ2-1	14	CASRGTGPDNEQFF	TGTGCCAGCAGAGGGACAGGGCCTGACAATGAGCAGTTCTTC
.	many	TRBV20-1	TRBJ2-3	16	CSARDIQGMTTDTQYF	TGCAGTGCTAGAGATATCCAGGGGATGACTACAGATACGCAGTATTTT
.	.	TRBV11-2	TRBJ1-1	12	CASSFSELQAFF	TGTGCCAGCAGCTTCTCTGAACTGCAAGCTTTCTTT
.	few	TRBV7-9	TRBJ2-3	15	CASSLAPTDTDTQYF	TGTGCCAGCAGCTTAGCGCCGACAGACACAGATACGCAGTATTTT
.	.	TRBV9	TRBJ2-5	15	CASSVDADNQETQYF	TGTGCCAGCAGCGTTGACGCAGATAACCAAGAGACCCAGTACTTC
.	.	TRBV12-3/TRBV12-4	TRBJ1-6	15	CASSSQGLLNSPLHF	TGTGCCAGCAGTTCCCAGGGTCTCCTCAATTCACCCCTCCACTTT
.	few	TRBV7-9	TRBJ2-2	15	CASNGGTGNTGELFF	TGTGCCAGCAACGGGGGGACAGGGAACACCGGGGAGCTGTTTTTT
.	.	TRBV4-2	TRBJ1-1	15	CASSLREFGDTEAFF	TGTGCCAGCAGCCTCCGGGAGTTCGGGGACACTGAAGCTTTCTTT
TRBD1	few	TRBV7-2	TRBJ1-2	14	CASSPRWTGGGYTF	TGTGCCAGCAGCCCACGCTGGACAGGGGGGGGCTACACCTTC
TRBD2	many	TRBV6-5	TRBJ2-2	16	CASSSSGRAATGELFF	TGTGCCAGCAGTTCAAGCGGGAGGGCGGCGACCGGGGAGCTGTTTTTT
.	.	TRBV7-6	TRBJ2-2	18	CASSPVLAGLANTGELFF	TGTGCCAGCAGCCCGGTCCTCGCAGGGCTGGCGAACACCGGGGAGCTGTTTTTT
TRBD2	many	TRBV27	TRBJ2-3	18	CASSFLTSGSYSTDTQYF	TGTGCCAGCAGTTTTTTGACTAGCGGGAGTTATAGCACAGATACGCAGTATTTT